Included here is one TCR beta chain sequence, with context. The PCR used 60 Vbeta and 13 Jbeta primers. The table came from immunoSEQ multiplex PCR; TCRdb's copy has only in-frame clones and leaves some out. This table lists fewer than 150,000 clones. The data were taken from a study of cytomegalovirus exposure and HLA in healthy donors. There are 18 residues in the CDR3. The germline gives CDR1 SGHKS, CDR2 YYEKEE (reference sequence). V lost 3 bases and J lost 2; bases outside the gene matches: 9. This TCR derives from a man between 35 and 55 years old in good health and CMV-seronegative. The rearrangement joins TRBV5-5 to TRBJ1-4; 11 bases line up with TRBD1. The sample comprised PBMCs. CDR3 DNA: TGTGCCAGCAGCTCCTCGTTTGGACAGGGGGCGACTAATGAAAAACTGTTTTTT. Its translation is CASSSSFGQGATNEKLFF.